A single sample gave rise to the 8 T cell receptor beta chains below, sequenced in a study of OX40 agonist ivuxolimab in advanced cancers. Here immunoSEQ multiplex PCR was the method, and the copy in TCRdb shows in-frame clones only, minus some. The sample gives about 76,000 clones, around 84% of which show up once; around 1.5% is in the top ten. The specimen comprised CD4+ or CD8+ T cells sorted from blood, sampled in a trial of the OX40 agonist ivuxolimab. The receptors derive from an adult with an advanced solid tumor such as melanoma, head and neck, liver or kidney cancer.

The V and J genes are TRBV28 and TRBJ1-2; TRBD1 aligns across 9 bases. The junction had 8 bases not matched to a gene; V was cut back by 1 base and J by 8 bases. Germline assignment: CDR1 MDHEN and CDR2 SYDVKM. The CDR3 has 15 residues. The CDR3 sequence is CASSLSLGQGTGYTF. In nucleotides, the CDR3 is TGTGCCAGCAGTTTATCCTTGGGACAGGGTACGGGCTACACCTTC.

This chain joins TRBV7-2 and TRBJ1-1; no firm D call. This CDR3 has 14 amino acids. CDR1 and CDR2 from the germline V gene are SGHTA and FQGNSA. Trimming removed 0 bases at V and 1 base at J, with 6 bases between. CDR3 sequence reads: CASSLAVRNTEAFF. For the CDR3, the DNA is TGTGCCAGCAGCTTAGCGGTCAGGAACACTGAAGCTTTCTTT.

The V and J genes are TRBV12-1 and TRBJ2-3; whether TRBD2, the table's D call, matches the DNA was not checked. TRBV12-1 is termed a pseudogene. This CDR3 has 16 residues. Here the CDR3 DNA reads TGTGCCAGCAGCTTACGTCAGCGGGGGGCGGGAGATACGCAGTATTTT. Protein product: CASSLRQRGAGDTQYF.

The chain recombines TRBV2 with TRBJ1-5, with 11 nucleotides matching TRBD1. The CDR3 runs to 19 residues. J lost 4 bases, V lost 2 bases, and 13 bases had no gene match. The germline V gene has CDR1 SNHLY and CDR2 FYNNEI. CDR3 loop: CASSEPLLWTGGRNQPQHF. The CDR3 bases are TGTGCCAGCAGTGAACCACTCCTCTGGACAGGGGGCCGGAATCAGCCCCAGCATTTT.

CDR3 sequence: CASSQEQGANYGYTF. As DNA, the CDR3 is TGCGCCAGCAGCCAAGAACAGGGAGCTAACTATGGCTACACCTTC. The gene calls are TRBV4-3 and TRBJ1-2; a weak D match, TRBD1 (6 bases). CDR3 length equals 15 residues. Germline values: CDR1 LGHNA, CDR2 YSLEER. The V end was cut by 0 bases, the J end by 0 bases, with 8 bases between.

This clone was observed a single time. The rearrangement joins TRBV11-2 to TRBJ1-1, with 9 bases matching TRBD1. From germline, CDR1 is SGHAT and CDR2 FQNNGV. The J segment lost 4 bases and the V segment lost 7 bases, leaving 10 bases of the junction unmatched. This CDR3 is built from 15 residues. The CDR3 reads CASNFRTGAITEAFF. In nucleotides, the CDR3 is TGTGCCAGCAACTTTAGGACAGGGGCTATCACTGAAGCTTTCTTT.

The chain carries TRBV6-6 and TRBJ1-1; D remains unclear. This CDR3 contains 12 residues. The V gene's germline CDR1 is MNHNY and CDR2 SVGAGI (reference sequence). The germline V and J ends were trimmed by 7 bases and 6 bases, with 12 bases remaining between them. The CDR3 DNA reads TGTGCCAGCATAGGTGTGGGTCCTGAAGCTTTCTTT. The encoded protein is CASIGVGPEAFF.

The chain is built from TRBV5-1 and TRBJ2-1; unclear D gene. CDR3 length: 19 amino acids. Trimming took off 0 bases at V and 0 bases at J, with 19 bases between the two ends. Germline values: CDR1 SGHRS, CDR2 YFSETQ. CDR3 region: CASSLVVAAGPSSYNEQFF. The CDR3 nucleotides are TGCGCCAGCAGCTTGGTTGTGGCGGCAGGCCCTAGCTCCTACAATGAGCAGTTCTTC.